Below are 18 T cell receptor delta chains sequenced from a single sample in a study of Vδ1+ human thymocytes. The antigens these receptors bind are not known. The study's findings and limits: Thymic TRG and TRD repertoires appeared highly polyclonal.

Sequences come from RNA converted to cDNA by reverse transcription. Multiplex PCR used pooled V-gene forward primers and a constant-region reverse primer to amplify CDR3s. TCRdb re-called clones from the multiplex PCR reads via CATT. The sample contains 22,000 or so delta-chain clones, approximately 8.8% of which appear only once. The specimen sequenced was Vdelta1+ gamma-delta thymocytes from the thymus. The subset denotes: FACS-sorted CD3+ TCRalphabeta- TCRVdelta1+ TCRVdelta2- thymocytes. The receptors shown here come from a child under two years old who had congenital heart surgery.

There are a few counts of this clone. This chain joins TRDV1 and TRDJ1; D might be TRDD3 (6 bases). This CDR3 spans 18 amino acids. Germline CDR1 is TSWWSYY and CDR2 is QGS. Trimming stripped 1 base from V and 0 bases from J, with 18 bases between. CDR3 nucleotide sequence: TGTGCTCTTGGGGAACCTTGTTCGGTACTGGGCTACACCGATAAACTCATCTTT. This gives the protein CALGEPCSVLGYTDKLIF.

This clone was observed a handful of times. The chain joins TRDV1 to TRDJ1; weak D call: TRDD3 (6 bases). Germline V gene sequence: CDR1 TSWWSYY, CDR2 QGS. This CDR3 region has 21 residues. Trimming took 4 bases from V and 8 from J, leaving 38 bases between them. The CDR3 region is CALGAILDLRYLGGENRKLIF. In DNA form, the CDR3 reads TGTGCTCTTGGGGCCATTCTGGACCTACGGTATCTTGGGGGTGAGAATAGAAAACTCATCTTT.

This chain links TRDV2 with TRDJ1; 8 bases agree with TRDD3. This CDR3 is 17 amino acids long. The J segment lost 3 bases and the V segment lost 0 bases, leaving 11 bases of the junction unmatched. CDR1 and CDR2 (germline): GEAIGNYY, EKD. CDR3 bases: TGTGCCTGTGACACCGAAGAAGGAGACTGGGGGGCCGATAAACTCATCTTT. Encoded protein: CACDTEEGDWGADKLIF.

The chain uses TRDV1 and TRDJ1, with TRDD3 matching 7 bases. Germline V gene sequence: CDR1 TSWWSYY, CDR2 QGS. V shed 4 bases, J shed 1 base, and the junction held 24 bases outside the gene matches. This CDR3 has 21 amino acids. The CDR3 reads CALGVPANTGDLGGTTDKLIF. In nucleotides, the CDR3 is TGTGCTCTTGGGGTCCCGGCTAATACTGGGGACCTGGGAGGCACCACCGATAAACTCATCTTT.

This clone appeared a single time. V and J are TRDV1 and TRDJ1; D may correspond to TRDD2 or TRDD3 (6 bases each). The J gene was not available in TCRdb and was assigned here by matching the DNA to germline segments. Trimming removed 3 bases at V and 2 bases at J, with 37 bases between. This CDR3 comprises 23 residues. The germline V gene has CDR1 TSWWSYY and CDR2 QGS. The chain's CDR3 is CALGDPSGDLGRGSIRVTDKLIF. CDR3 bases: TGTGCTCTTGGGGACCCTTCCGGAGATCTAGGGCGGGGATCGATTCGGGTGACCGATAAACTCATCTTT.

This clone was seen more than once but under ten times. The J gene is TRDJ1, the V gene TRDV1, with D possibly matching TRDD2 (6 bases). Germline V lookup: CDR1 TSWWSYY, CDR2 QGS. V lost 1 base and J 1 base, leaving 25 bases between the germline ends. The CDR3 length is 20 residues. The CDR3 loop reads CALGERGILHQDTSTDKLIF. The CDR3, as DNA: TGTGCTCTTGGGGAACGAGGTATCCTACACCAAGATACCTCCACCGATAAACTCATCTTT.

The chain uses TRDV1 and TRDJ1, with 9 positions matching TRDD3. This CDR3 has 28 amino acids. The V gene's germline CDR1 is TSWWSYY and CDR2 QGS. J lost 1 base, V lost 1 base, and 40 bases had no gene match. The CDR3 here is CALGEPQPNSYRGYAGGRAHRSTDKLIF. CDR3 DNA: TGTGCTCTTGGGGAACCACAGCCTAATTCCTATCGGGGATACGCGGGAGGGAGAGCTCACCGGTCCACCGATAAACTCATCTTT.

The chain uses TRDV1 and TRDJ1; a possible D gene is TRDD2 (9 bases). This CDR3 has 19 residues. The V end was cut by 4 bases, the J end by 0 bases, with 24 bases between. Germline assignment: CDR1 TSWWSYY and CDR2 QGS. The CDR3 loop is CALGGSPSYWGPHTDKLIF. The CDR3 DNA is TGTGCTCTTGGGGGTTCCCCTTCCTACTGGGGGCCTCACACCGATAAACTCATCTTT.

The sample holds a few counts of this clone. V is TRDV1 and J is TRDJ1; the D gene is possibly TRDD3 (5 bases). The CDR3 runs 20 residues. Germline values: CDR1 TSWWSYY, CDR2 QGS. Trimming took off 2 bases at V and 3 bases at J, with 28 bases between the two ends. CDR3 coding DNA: TGTGCTCTTGGGGAAGTCTTCTCCAGGAGGCGGGGGTTGAGGGCCGATAAACTCATCTTT. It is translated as CALGEVFSRRRGLRADKLIF.

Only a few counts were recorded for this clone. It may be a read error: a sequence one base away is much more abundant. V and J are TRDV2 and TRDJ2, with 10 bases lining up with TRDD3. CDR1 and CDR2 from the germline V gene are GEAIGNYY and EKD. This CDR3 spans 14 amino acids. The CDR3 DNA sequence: TGTGCCTGTGACACTGGGGGATACACAGCACAACCCTTCTTT. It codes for CACDTGGYTAQPFF.

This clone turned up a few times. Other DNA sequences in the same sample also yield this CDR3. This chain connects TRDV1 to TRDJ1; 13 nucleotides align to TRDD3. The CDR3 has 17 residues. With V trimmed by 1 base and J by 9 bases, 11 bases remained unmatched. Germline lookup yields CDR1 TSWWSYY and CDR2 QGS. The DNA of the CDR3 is TGTGCTCTTGGGGAACGTCGGAGTACTGGGGGATACGGACAACTCATCTTT. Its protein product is CALGERRSTGGYGQLIF.

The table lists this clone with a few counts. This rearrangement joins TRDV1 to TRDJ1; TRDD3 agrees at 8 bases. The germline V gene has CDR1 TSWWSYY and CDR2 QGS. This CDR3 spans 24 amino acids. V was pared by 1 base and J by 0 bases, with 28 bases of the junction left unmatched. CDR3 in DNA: TGTGCTCTTGGGGAACAGGCAGCTCCTACGGGTCTACTGGGGGGCCCGATCTACACCGATAAACTCATCTTT. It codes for CALGEQAAPTGLLGGPIYTDKLIF.

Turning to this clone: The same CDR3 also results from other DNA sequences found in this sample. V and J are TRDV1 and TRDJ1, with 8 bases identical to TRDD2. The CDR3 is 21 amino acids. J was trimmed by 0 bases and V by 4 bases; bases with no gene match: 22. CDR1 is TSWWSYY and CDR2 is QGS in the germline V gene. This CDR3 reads CALGGLPTEDIFVSYTDKLIF. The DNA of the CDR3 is TGTGCTCTTGGGGGACTTCCTACGGAGGATATTTTCGTCTCATACACCGATAAACTCATCTTT.

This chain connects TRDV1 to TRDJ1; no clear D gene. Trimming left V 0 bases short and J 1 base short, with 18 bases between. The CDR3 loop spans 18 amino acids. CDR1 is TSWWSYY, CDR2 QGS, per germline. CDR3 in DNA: TGTGCTCTTGGGGAACTTAAAAGGGCTCTTTACCTCACCGATAAACTCATCTTT. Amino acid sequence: CALGELKRALYLTDKLIF.

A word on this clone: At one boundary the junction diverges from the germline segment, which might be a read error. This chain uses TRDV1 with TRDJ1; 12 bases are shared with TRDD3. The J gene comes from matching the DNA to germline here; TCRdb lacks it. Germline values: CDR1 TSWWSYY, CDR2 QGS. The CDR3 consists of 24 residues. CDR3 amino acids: CALPAPSPSASGPSGGYGTDRLIF. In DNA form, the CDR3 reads TGTGCTCTCCCAGCCCCGTCGCCTTCTGCTTCTGGACCCTCTGGGGGATACGGCACCGATAGACTCATCTTT.

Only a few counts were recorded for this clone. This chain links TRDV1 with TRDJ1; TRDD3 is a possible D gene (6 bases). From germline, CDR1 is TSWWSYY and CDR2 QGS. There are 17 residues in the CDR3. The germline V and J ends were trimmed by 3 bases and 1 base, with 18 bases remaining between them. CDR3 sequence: CALGDGDLRGTTDKLIF. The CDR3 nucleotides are TGTGCTCTTGGGGACGGAGACCTTCGGGGGACCACCGATAAACTCATCTTT.

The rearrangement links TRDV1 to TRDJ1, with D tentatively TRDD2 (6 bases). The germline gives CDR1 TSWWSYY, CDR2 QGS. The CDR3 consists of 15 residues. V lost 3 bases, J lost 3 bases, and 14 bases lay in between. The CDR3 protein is CALGEIGSYPDKLIF. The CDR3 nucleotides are TGTGCTCTTGGGGAGATCGGGTCCTACCCCGATAAACTCATCTTT.

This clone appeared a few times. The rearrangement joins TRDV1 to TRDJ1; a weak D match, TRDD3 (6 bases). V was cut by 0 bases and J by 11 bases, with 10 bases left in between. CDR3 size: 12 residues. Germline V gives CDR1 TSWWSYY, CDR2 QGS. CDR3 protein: CALGELGGVLIF. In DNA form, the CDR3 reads TGTGCTCTTGGGGAACTAGGGGGAGTGCTCATCTTT.